This entry lists 29 T cell receptor beta chains sequenced from one sample in a study of shared T cell receptors in the human thymus. The table came from immunoSEQ multiplex PCR; TCRdb's copy has only in-frame clones and leaves some out. This table has hundreds of thousands of clones, around 87% appearing once. The sample also formed part of further work on human thymus T cells.

Sequencing was carried out using thymocytes. These receptors originate from a boy younger than two with a congenital heart defect.

The chain uses TRBV6-5 and TRBJ2-7, with TRBD1 matching 9 bases. The V segment lost 8 bases and the J segment 3 bases; nucleotides outside the gene matches: 11. Germline V gene lookup returns CDR1 MNHEY and CDR2 SVGAGI. The CDR3 is made up of 15 amino acids. In DNA form, the CDR3 reads TGTGCCAGCCAAACGAAAGGACAGGGGAACTACGAGCAGTACTTC. Translating it yields CASQTKGQGNYEQYF.

On this clone: In the same sample, other DNA sequences code for this CDR3. As DNA, the CDR3 is TGTGCCAGCACCTTCCAAGAGACCCAGTACTTC. This encodes CASTFQETQYF. The rearrangement uses TRBV28 and TRBJ2-5; unclear D gene. V was pared by 7 bases and J by 1 base, with 4 bases between. The CDR3 spans 11 residues. Germline V gives CDR1 MDHEN, CDR2 SYDVKM.

The chain carries TRBV4-3 and TRBJ2-1, with 12 bases lining up with TRBD1. The CDR3 totals 19 residues. V trimming: 8 bases; J trimming: 2 bases; junction bases outside the gene matches: 16. Germline CDR1 and CDR2: LGHNA and YSLEER. CDR3 nucleotide sequence: TGCGCCAGCCGAAAGTGGGACAGGGGGCAAAAATCCCCCTACAATGAGCAGTTCTTC. This sequence encodes CASRKWDRGQKSPYNEQFF.

This sequence joins TRBV11-1 and TRBJ2-5; 9 positions agree with TRBD2. V was clipped by 1 base and J by 2 bases; unmatched bases: 8. The CDR3 length is 17 residues. Germline V gene lookup returns CDR1 SGHAT and CDR2 FQDESV (reference sequence). The CDR3 DNA reads as TGTGCCAGCAGCTTAGGAGGTAGCGGGGGCCAACAAGAGACCCAGTACTTC. Its protein product is CASSLGGSGGQQETQYF.

The chain combines TRBV19 with TRBJ2-7; D perhaps matches TRBD2 (6 bases). Germline V CDR1 and CDR2: LNHDA, SQIVND (reference sequence). Trimming stripped 10 bases from V and 5 bases from J, with 18 bases between. This CDR3 region has 13 residues. CDR3 in amino acids: CATAPGRSHEQYF. CDR3 in DNA: TGTGCCACCGCCCCAGGGAGGTCGCACGAGCAGTACTTC.

V is TRBV5-1 and J is TRBJ2-3, with 8 bases matching TRBD1. V shed 1 base, J shed 4 bases, and the junction held 2 bases outside the gene matches. This CDR3 is 14 amino acids long. Germline CDR1 reads SGHRS; CDR2 reads YFSETQ. The CDR3 loop is CASSLLRGPDTQYF. The DNA of the CDR3 is TGCGCCAGCAGCTTGCTCAGGGGGCCAGATACGCAGTATTTT.

V and J are TRBV5-1 and TRBJ2-5, with D perhaps matching TRBD1 (5 bases). V was cut by 4 bases and J by 5 bases, with 12 bases left in between. CDR1 is SGHRS, CDR2 YFSETQ, per germline. The CDR3 runs to 13 residues. CDR3 coding DNA: TGCGCCAGCAGCCCTAAGGGGAAGGAGACCCAGTACTTC. Its protein product is CASSPKGKETQYF.

The genes are TRBV12-5 and TRBJ2-1; 12 positions match TRBD2. The CDR3 loop spans 18 amino acids. Germline CDR1 is LGHNT and CDR2 is FRNRAP. After removal of 9 bases from V and 0 bases from J, the junction contained 12 bases not matched to a gene. In nucleotides, the CDR3 is TGTGCTAGCATCTCGACTAGCGGGAGTTTGGTCTCCTACAATGAGCAGTTCTTC. It is translated as CASISTSGSLVSYNEQFF.

This clone was seen once. The V and J genes are TRBV9 and TRBJ2-1, with 8 nucleotides matching TRBD2. V was pared by 4 bases and J by 7 bases, with 19 bases of the junction left unmatched. The CDR3 runs to 18 residues. Germline assignment: CDR1 SGDLS and CDR2 YYNGEE. The CDR3 region is CASSPHTGGLPGRNEQFF. CDR3 sequence (DNA): TGTGCCAGCAGCCCCCATACGGGAGGGCTCCCGGGTAGGAATGAGCAGTTCTTC.

This sequence joins TRBV11-2 and TRBJ1-1; TRBD1 might be the D (5 bases). Germline V gene lookup returns CDR1 SGHAT and CDR2 FQNNGV. Trimming pared 4 bases from V and 2 bases from J, leaving 14 bases between. This CDR3 has 15 amino acids. CDR3 residues: CASSWGGEGNTEAFF. CDR3 nucleotides: TGTGCCAGCAGCTGGGGGGGGGAAGGAAACACTGAAGCTTTCTTT.

The chain uses TRBV15 and TRBJ1-3; TRBD1 is a possible D gene (6 bases). Deletions cut 3 bases from V and 2 bases from J, with 17 bases between. The CDR3 has 17 residues. Germline V gene lookup returns CDR1 LNHNV and CDR2 YYDKDF (reference sequence). CDR3 protein: CATSSNREANPGNTIYF. CDR3 bases: TGTGCCACCAGCAGCAACAGGGAAGCAAACCCTGGAAACACCATATATTTT.

The chain uses TRBV27 and TRBJ1-2; D not certain. The CDR3 runs to 14 residues. Trimming took 3 bases from V and 2 from J, leaving 10 bases between them. Looked up from germline, CDR1 is MNHEY and CDR2 is SMNVEV (reference sequence). CDR3 coding DNA: TGTGCCAGCAGTTTCTCCGGACTGAACTATGGCTACACCTTC. Translating gives CASSFSGLNYGYTF.

The CDR3 sequence is CATSHFAGGARVETQYF. Written as DNA, the CDR3 is TGTGCCACCAGCCACTTTGCGGGGGGCGCACGGGTGGAGACCCAGTACTTC. This sequence joins TRBV15 and TRBJ2-5; 8 positions agree with TRBD2. Germline V lookup: CDR1 LNHNV, CDR2 YYDKDF (reference sequence). There are 17 residues in the CDR3. With 5 bases clipped from V and 5 bases from J, the junction kept 16 bases outside the gene matches.

This chain connects TRBV7-8 to TRBJ2-7, with 8 bases aligning to TRBD1. The CDR3 has 20 amino acids. Germline CDR1 reads SGHVS; CDR2 reads FQNEAQ. With 1 base clipped from V and 1 base from J, the junction kept 18 bases outside the gene matches. The CDR3 region is CASSLGGRTGCVPQSYEQYF. CDR3 bases: TGTGCCAGCAGCTTAGGGGGAAGGACAGGGTGCGTGCCTCAATCCTACGAGCAGTACTTC.

The V gene is TRBV19, the J gene TRBJ1-5, with 7 positions matching TRBD1. The V gene end was trimmed by 5 bases and the J gene end by 0 bases; junction bases not matched to a gene: 7. The CDR3 has 16 amino acids. The germline CDR1 and CDR2 sequences are LNHDA and SQIVND (reference sequence). CDR3 DNA: TGTGCCAGTAGTGCCAGGACAGGCGATAGCAATCAGCCCCAGCATTTT. It encodes CASSARTGDSNQPQHF.

The table lists this clone with a count of one. The chain is built from TRBV19 and TRBJ1-3; D is unresolved. Germline CDR1 is LNHDA and CDR2 is SQIVND (reference sequence). Trimming removed 4 bases from V and 1 base from J, with 8 bases in between. This CDR3 spans 14 amino acids. The CDR3 sequence: CASSNADSGNTIYF. The DNA for the CDR3 is TGTGCCAGTAGTAACGCGGATTCTGGAAACACCATATATTTT.

Of note for this clone: Other DNA sequences in the same sample also yield this CDR3. V gene TRBV7-9 combines with J gene TRBJ2-3; D might be TRBD2 (5 bases). V was pared by 2 bases and J by 3 bases, with 9 bases between. CDR3 length: 14 amino acids. The germline gives CDR1 SEHNR, CDR2 FQNEAQ (reference sequence). For the CDR3, the DNA is TGTGCCAGCAGCTTATGGACGGGGACAGATACGCAGTATTTT. Its protein product is CASSLWTGTDTQYF.

This clone was observed a single time. V is TRBV18 and J is TRBJ2-7, with D perhaps matching TRBD1 (5 bases). There are 14 residues in the CDR3. In germline, CDR1 is KGHSH, CDR2 LQKENI. Deletions cut 3 bases from V and 0 bases from J, with 9 bases between. CDR3 region: CASSPRVGSYEQYF. The CDR3 region has the DNA TGTGCCAGCTCACCCAGGGTGGGCTCCTACGAGCAGTACTTC.

The rearrangement uses TRBV12-5 and TRBJ2-1, with D tentatively TRBD1 (6 bases). The germline V gene has CDR1 LGHNT and CDR2 FRNRAP. V gave up 4 bases and J gave up 3 bases, with 22 bases separating them. The CDR3 runs to 18 residues. The CDR3 region is CASGWRPGARGRYNEQFF. The CDR3 coding sequence is TGTGCTAGTGGTTGGAGACCAGGGGCCAGGGGCCGCTACAATGAGCAGTTCTTC. Full variable domain (rest looked up from reference TRBV12-5 and TRBJ2-1): DARVTQTPRHKVTEMGQEVTMRCQPILGHNTVFWYRQTMMQGLELLAYFRNRAPLDDSGMPKDRFSAEMPDATLATLKIQPSEPRDSAVYFCASGWRPGARGRYNEQFFGPGTRLTVL.

The chain joins TRBV5-1 to TRBJ1-1; 8 positions agree with TRBD1. Germline V gene sequence: CDR1 SGHRS, CDR2 YFSETQ. J was trimmed by 2 bases and V by 4 bases; bases with no gene match: 7. The CDR3 is 15 amino acids. This chain's CDR3 is CASSAGQVPNTEAFF. CDR3 DNA: TGCGCCAGCAGCGCGGGACAGGTCCCTAACACTGAAGCTTTCTTT.

This clone was recorded once. Other DNA sequences in this sample translate to the same CDR3. The V gene is TRBV20-1, the J gene TRBJ1-1; no definite D call. Germline lookup yields CDR1 DFQATT and CDR2 SNEGSKA (reference sequence). V lost 5 bases, J lost 1 base, and 2 bases lay in between. The CDR3 has 10 residues. The CDR3 nucleotides are TGCAGTGCTCGGAACACTGAAGCTTTCTTT. This gives the protein CSARNTEAFF.

The chain has TRBV18 and TRBJ1-5, with a possible D match to TRBD1 (5 bases). V was shortened by 3 bases and J by 3 bases, with 9 bases between the two germline ends. The CDR3 runs 14 residues. CDR1 is KGHSH, CDR2 LQKENI, per germline. The CDR3, as DNA: TGTGCCAGCTCACCCGGGGGGAACAATCAGCCCCAGCATTTT. It is translated as CASSPGGNNQPQHF.

The chain is built from TRBV27 and TRBJ2-2; 15 nucleotides line up with TRBD2. After removal of 6 bases from V and 5 bases from J, the junction contained 4 bases not matched to a gene. Germline CDR1 is MNHEY and CDR2 is SMNVEV (reference sequence). The CDR3 contains 16 residues. CDR3 DNA sequence: TGTGCCAGCAGCGGACTAGCGGGAGGGCTAACCGGGGAGCTGTTTTTT. It translates to CASSGLAGGLTGELFF.

This chain links TRBV5-5 with TRBJ1-2, with 10 bases that match TRBD1. CDR1 SGHKS and CDR2 YYEKEE come from the germline V gene (reference sequence). CDR3 length: 13 residues. V lost 5 bases, J lost 6 bases, and 4 bases stayed unmatched. CDR3 sequence: CASRPGTGDGYTF. The CDR3 nucleotides are TGTGCCAGCAGACCCGGGACAGGGGATGGCTACACCTTC. Supplemented by reference TRBV5-5 and TRBJ1-2, the full variable domain reads DAGVTQSPTHLIKTRGQQVTLRCSPISGHKSVSWYQQVLGQGPQFIFQYYEKEERGRGNFPDRFSARQFPNYSSELNVNALLLGDSALYLCASRPGTGDGYTFGSGTRLTVV.

The chain has TRBV19 and TRBJ2-2; 16 bases fit TRBD2. The germline V gene encodes CDR1 LNHDA and CDR2 SQIVND (reference sequence). This CDR3 has 18 amino acids. The V and J ends lost 8 bases and 4 bases, in that order; junction bases with no gene match: 10. The CDR3 DNA follows: TGTGCCAGTCGTTCCGGGACTAGCGGGAGGGTAGGCACCGGGGAGCTGTTTTTT. Protein product: CASRSGTSGRVGTGELFF.

The chain is built from TRBV30 and TRBJ2-7; D remains ambiguous. In germline, CDR1 is GTSNPN, CDR2 SVGIG (reference sequence). With 5 bases removed from V and 0 bases from J, the gap between germline ends came to 14 bases. The length of the CDR3 is 14 residues. The CDR3 nucleotides are TGTGCCTGGTCCGGCCCCAACTACTCCTACGAGCAGTACTTC. It specifies CAWSGPNYSYEQYF.

This clone was counted between two and nine times. The V and J genes are TRBV14 and TRBJ2-1; D unclear. The V end was cut by 0 bases, the J end by 1 base, with 7 bases between. This CDR3 spans 15 amino acids. Germline V CDR1 and CDR2: SGHDN, FVKESK. The CDR3 nucleotides read TGTGCCAGCAGCCAAGAGTCCCAATCCTACAATGAGCAGTTCTTC. It is translated as CASSQESQSYNEQFF.

This clone was seen only once. The V gene is TRBV28, the J gene TRBJ1-2; 8 nucleotides align to TRBD1. In germline, CDR1 is MDHEN, CDR2 SYDVKM. CDR3 length: 13 amino acids. Trimming removed 6 bases from V and 8 bases from J; junction bases left unmatched: 8. The CDR3 is CASRELDREGYTF. The CDR3, as DNA: TGTGCCAGCAGAGAATTGGACAGGGAAGGCTACACCTTC.

The chain has TRBV6-6 and TRBJ1-1; D is unresolved. The CDR3 contains 14 residues. Trimming stripped 10 bases from V and 3 bases from J, with 18 bases between. The V gene's germline CDR1 is MNHNY and CDR2 SVGAGI (reference sequence). CDR3 in DNA: TGTGCCACCTGGAGCGGCAGGAAGGACACTGAAGCTTTCTTT. This gives the protein CATWSGRKDTEAFF.